These T cell receptor beta chains were read from a single sample in a study of blood T cell repertoires in COVID-19. This table comes from immunoSEQ multiplex PCR, and its TCRdb copy is limited to in-frame clones, with some not included. This sample has about 270,000 clones, with around 85% found just once. The sample comprised peripheral blood. All receptors come from a woman aged 30 to 39 with COVID-19, enrolled during active disease. CDR3s leave out the opening cysteine and the closing phenylalanine or tryptophan. The D gene is left open where the match is weak.

d_call v_call cdr3_aa
- TRBV2 ASKAGGAGNTIY
TRBD2 TRBV5-1 ASSPGTSGGDGETQY
TRBD2 TRBV4-1 ASSSRTSGVATGELF
- TRBV4-1 ASSQELGWNSPLH
TRBD2 TRBV6-6 ASTLAGEGAEQY
- TRBV4-1 ASSQDSQTQY
- TRBV5-1 ASSLLEGADTQY
- TRBV7-9 ASWGEDTGELF
TRBD1 TRBV5-1 ASSLAGQGALSSYNSPLH
TRBD2 TRBV6-2/TRBV6-3 ASSYGSLAGIQETQY
- TRBV19 ASTRGRGNTEAF
TRBD1 TRBV19 ASSPGTGAVREQY
TRBD1 TRBV6-1 ASSEVTGGSYGYT
- TRBV27 ASSLTGVNYEQY
- TRBV27 ASSLERGSTIY
TRBD2 TRBV6-5 ASSFPGLADTQY
- TRBV4-1 ASSQNAQVAYEQY
TRBD1 TRBV5-8 ASSLRGRGQRIYT
TRBD1 TRBV9 ASSPSDRANTGELF
TRBD1 TRBV7-9 ASSSPTGVLDKQY
TRBD2 TRBV11-2 ASSLDRGGKETQY
- TRBV9 ASSAPHSGNTGELF
- TRBV11-2 ASSPPGLTVGEQY
TRBD2 TRBV2 ASSVWTSGGASVEQY
- TRBV5-1 ASSFSRSDTGELF
TRBD1 TRBV5-1 ASSSIGTEMNTEAF
TRBD2 TRBV3-1/TRBV3-2 ASSAGSGGPLGTQY
- TRBV6-8 AIFYRTIQPQH
- TRBV6-1 ASSEASRTNEKLF
- TRBV2 ASSAAGGLSGYT
TRBD2 TRBV2 ASRGGLGMNEQF
TRBD1 TRBV27 ASSLLGRGHGYT
TRBD2 TRBV4-1 ASSWVAGGGTDTQY